This paragraph reports one TCR beta chain. Here immunoSEQ multiplex PCR was the method, and the copy in TCRdb shows in-frame clones only, minus some. The data contain 75,000 to 100,000 clones, roughly 90% of them seen just once; the ten biggest clones take up over 2%. This entry belongs to a study of T cell responses to AZD1222 COVID-19 vaccine. V was trimmed by 5 bases and J by 6 bases, leaving 14 bases between them. CDR3 length equals 14 residues. CDR1 MNHEY and CDR2 SMNVEV come from the germline V gene (reference sequence). The TCR was taken from an adult in good health. Material: peripheral blood, obtained on day 0 of AZD1222 vaccination. The chain carries TRBV27 and TRBJ1-5; a possible D gene is TRBD1 (6 bases). The CDR3 region is CASSPEGGVQPQHF. The CDR3 DNA follows: TGTGCCAGCAGTCCCGAGGGGGGCGTTCAGCCCCAGCATTTT.